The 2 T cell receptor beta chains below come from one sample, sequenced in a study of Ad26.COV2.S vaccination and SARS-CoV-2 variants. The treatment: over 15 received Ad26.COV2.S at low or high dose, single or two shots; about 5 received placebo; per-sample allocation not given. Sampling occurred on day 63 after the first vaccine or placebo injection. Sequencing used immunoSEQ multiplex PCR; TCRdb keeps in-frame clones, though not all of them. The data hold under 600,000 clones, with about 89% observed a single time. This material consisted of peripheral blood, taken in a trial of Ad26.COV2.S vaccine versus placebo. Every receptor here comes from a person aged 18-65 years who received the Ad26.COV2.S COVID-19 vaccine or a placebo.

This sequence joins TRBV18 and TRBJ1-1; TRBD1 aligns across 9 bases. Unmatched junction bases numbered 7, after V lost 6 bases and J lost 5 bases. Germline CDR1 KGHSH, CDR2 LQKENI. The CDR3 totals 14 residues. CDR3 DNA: TGTGCCAGCTCCGCCGGGACAGGGCAAACTGAAGCTTTCTTT. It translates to CASSAGTGQTEAFF.

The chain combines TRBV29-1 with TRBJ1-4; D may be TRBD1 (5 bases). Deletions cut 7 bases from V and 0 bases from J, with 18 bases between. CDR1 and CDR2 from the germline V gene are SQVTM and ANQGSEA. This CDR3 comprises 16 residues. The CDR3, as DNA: TGCAGCGCCCTTGGGGCGGTTACTGCAACTAATGAAAAACTGTTTTTT. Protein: CSALGAVTATNEKLFF.